This TCR beta chain was sequenced during a study of CD8 T cells in Susac syndrome. General observations from the study: Clonal expansion was missing from Susac syndrome CD4+ T cell repertoires.

CD8+ and CD4+ T cells from blood underwent TCR beta sequencing, which was carried out in a high-throughput format. CD8+ and CD4+ T cells were negatively isolated; TEMRA cells were FACS-enriched. As for this clonotype: The antigen is not known.

RNA, at roughly 0.45 to 1 ug, was reverse transcribed with random hexamers. TCRdb used MiXCR to reprocess the immunoSEQ multiplex PCR reads, holding one entry per CDR3 protein. The sample includes 71,000 or so distinct CDR3 sequences, roughly 93% of them seen just once. CDR3 size: 14 residues. V dropped 3 bases and J dropped 2 bases, with 11 bases sitting between them. CDR1 SGDLS and CDR2 YYNGEE come from the germline V gene. This sequence was found in a human donor with Susac syndrome. Sequencing used CD4+ T cells from PBMCs. The chain recombines TRBV9 with TRBJ2-5; D is undetermined. CDR3 residues: CASSDGALQETQYF. DNA of the CDR3: TGTGCCAGCAGCGATGGTGCACTACAAGAGACCCAGTACTTC.